This T cell receptor (beta chain) emerged from a study of blood T cells in healthy people across ages. Together with a sample-barcoded 5' primer, a J-beta primer mix was included in a second PCR lasting roughly 7 to 11 cycles. MiXCR, applied by TCRdb to the 5' RACE reads, yields one record per CDR3 protein. The table lists 800,000 to 1,300,000 distinct CDR3 sequences, about 23% of them singletons. Details on this clonotype: What it binds is not known. The junction shows a germline mismatch at one end, possibly a read error.

CDR3 length: 13 residues. Germline CDR1 and CDR2: DFQATT and SNEGSKA (reference sequence). Findings and limits, study-wide: PBMCs left unsorted prevented a conclusive naive versus antigen-experienced comparison.

The data were also submitted as part of a second study, on T cells of mothers and their children. That source reports: In this cohort, donors were three healthy Caucasian mothers plus their six children. Extracted RNA, in its entirety, went into cDNA synthesis at around 1.4 ug per 15 ul. Over 9.5 million TCR beta CDR3 reads were obtained from each mother, and several million from each child.

Sequenced material: blood. This sequence was found in a girl aged 2-15 years in good health. The genes are TRBV20-1 and TRBJ1-4; D uncertain. The CDR3 DNA follows: TGCAGTGCGAGAGGGCCTTTTAATGAAAAACTGTTTTTT. Translation: CSARGPFNEKLFF.